This section outlines one TCR beta chain sequence together with its context. The data belong to a study of blood T cell repertoires in COVID-19. Here immunoSEQ multiplex PCR was the method, and the copy in TCRdb shows in-frame clones only, minus some. The sample has 200,000 to 250,000 clones, around four fifths seen once. The receptor comes from an elderly woman with COVID-19, enrolled during active disease. Material for sequencing was peripheral blood.

CDR3 protein: CASSQGSGGPSTDTQYF. The CDR3 coding sequence is TGTGCCAGCAGCCAGGGTAGCGGGGGGCCTAGCACAGATACGCAGTATTTT. The chain couples TRBV3-1 (or the pseudogene TRBV3-2) to TRBJ2-3, with 10 bases matching TRBD2. The CDR3 is made up of 17 amino acids. Germline CDR1 and CDR2: LGHDT and YNNKEL (reference sequence). Trimming cost V 3 bases and J 0 bases; bases outside gene matches: 6.